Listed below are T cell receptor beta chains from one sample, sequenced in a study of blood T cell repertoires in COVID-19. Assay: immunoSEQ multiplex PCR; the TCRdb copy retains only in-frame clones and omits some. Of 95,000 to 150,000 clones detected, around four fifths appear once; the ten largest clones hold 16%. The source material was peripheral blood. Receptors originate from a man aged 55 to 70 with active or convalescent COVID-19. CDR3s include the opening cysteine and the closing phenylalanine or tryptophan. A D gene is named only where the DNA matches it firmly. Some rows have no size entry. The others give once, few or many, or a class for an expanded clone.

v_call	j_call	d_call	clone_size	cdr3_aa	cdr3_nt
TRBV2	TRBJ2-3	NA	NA	CASTADTDTQYF	TGTGCCAGCACAGCGGACACAGATACGCAGTATTTT
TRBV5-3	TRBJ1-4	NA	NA	CARSAQGKADVATNEKLFF	TGTGCCAGAAGCGCACAGGGAAAGGCGGACGTTGCAACTAATGAAAAACTGTTTTTT
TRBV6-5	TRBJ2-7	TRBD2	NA	CASSPTSGSYEQYF	TGTGCCAGCAGTCCTACTAGCGGATCCTACGAGCAGTACTTC
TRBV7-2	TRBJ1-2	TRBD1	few	CASSFYRGSNYGYTF	TGTGCCAGCAGCTTCTACAGGGGTTCCAACTATGGCTACACCTTC
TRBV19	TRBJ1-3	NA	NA	CASSIPGSGNTIYF	TGTGCCAGTAGTATCCCGGGGTCCGGAAACACCATATATTTT
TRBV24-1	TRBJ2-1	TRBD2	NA	CATSDLQTSGNNEQFF	TGTGCCACCAGTGATTTGCAGACTAGCGGAAACAATGAGCAGTTCTTC
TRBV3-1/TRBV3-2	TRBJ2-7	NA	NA	CASSPMGLPYEQYF	TGTGCCAGCAGCCCTATGGGACTGCCCTACGAGCAGTACTTC
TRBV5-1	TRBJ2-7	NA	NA	CASSLAEASYEQYF	TGCGCCAGCAGCTTGGCCGAAGCATCCTACGAGCAGTACTTC
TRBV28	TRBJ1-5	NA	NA	CASILGVIGNQPQHF	TGTGCCAGCATCTTAGGGGTTATCGGCAATCAGCCCCAGCATTTT
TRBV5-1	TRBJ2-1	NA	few	CASSSGKEQFF	TGCGCCAGCAGCTCAGGGAAAGAGCAGTTCTTC
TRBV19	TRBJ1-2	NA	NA	CASSSGTGAFGYGYTF	TGTGCCAGTAGCTCCGGTACAGGCGCCTTTGGCTATGGCTACACCTTC
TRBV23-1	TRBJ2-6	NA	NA	CASSQEATGANVLTF	TGCGCCAGCAGTCAGGAGGCCACTGGGGCCAACGTCCTGACTTTC
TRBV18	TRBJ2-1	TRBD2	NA	CASSPPFRLAGGYNEQFF	TGTGCCAGCTCACCTCCGTTTCGACTAGCGGGAGGCTACAATGAGCAGTTCTTC
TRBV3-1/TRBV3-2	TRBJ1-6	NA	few	CASSLRDSNSPLHF	TGTGCCAGCAGCCTCCGGGACTCTAATTCACCCCTCCACTTT
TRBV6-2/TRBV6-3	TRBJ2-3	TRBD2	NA	CASSKGLAGGARWTDTQYF	TGTGCCAGCAGCAAAGGACTAGCGGGAGGAGCTCGTTGGACAGATACGCAGTATTTT
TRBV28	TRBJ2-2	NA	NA	CASSPPSSANTGELFF	TGTGCCAGCAGTCCGCCCTCTAGCGCTAACACCGGGGAGCTGTTTTTT
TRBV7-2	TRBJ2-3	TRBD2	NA	CASSFRALTSADTQYF	TGTGCCAGCAGTTTCCGGGCCCTGACTAGCGCAGATACGCAGTATTTT
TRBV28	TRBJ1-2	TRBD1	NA	CASIEQGAYYGYTF	TGTGCCAGCATCGAACAGGGGGCCTACTATGGCTACACCTTC
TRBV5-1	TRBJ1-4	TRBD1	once	CASSPEQGGDEKLFF	TGCGCCAGCAGCCCCGAACAGGGGGGGGATGAAAAACTGTTTTTT
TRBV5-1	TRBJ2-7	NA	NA	CASSLSQGSPYEQYF	TGCGCCAGCAGCTTGAGTCAGGGGTCACCCTACGAGCAGTACTTC
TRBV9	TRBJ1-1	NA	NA	CASSVASVNTEAFF	TGTGCCAGCAGCGTAGCTTCGGTGAACACTGAAGCTTTCTTT
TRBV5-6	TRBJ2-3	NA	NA	CASSFLDSRRDTQYF	TGTGCCAGCAGCTTTTTGGACAGTCGGAGAGATACGCAGTATTTT
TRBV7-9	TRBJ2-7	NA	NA	CASNPDRETYEQYF	TGTGCCAGCAACCCGGACAGAGAAACCTACGAGCAGTACTTC
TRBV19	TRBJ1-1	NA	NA	CASSIVRDTEAFF	TGTGCCAGTAGTATAGTGAGGGACACTGAAGCTTTCTTT
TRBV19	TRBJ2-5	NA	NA	CASSKVRGETQYF	TGTGCCAGTAGTAAAGTGCGCGGAGAGACCCAGTACTTC
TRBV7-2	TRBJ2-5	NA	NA	CASSSFRGRWETQYF	TGTGCCAGCAGCTCTTTTAGAGGGAGATGGGAGACCCAGTACTTC
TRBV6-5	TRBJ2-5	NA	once	CASGRGQETQYF	TGTGCCAGCGGACGGGGCCAAGAGACCCAGTACTTC
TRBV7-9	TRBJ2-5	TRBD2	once	CASSLDRGSGRGTQYF	TGTGCCAGCAGCTTAGATCGGGGAAGCGGGAGAGGGACCCAGTACTTC
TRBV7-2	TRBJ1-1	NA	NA	CASGRGGSSSTEAFF	TGTGCCAGCGGCCGGGGGGGAAGCTCCAGTACTGAAGCTTTCTTT
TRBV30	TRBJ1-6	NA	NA	CAWSRGSSYNSPLHF	TGTGCCTGGAGTCGCGGGAGCTCCTATAATTCACCCCTCCACTTT
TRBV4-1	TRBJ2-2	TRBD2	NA	CASSPGSSGRAGELFF	TGCGCCAGCAGCCCGGGGTCTAGCGGGAGGGCCGGGGAGCTGTTTTTT
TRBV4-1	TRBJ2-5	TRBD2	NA	CASSQGLAGIETQYF	TGCGCCAGCAGCCAAGGACTAGCGGGAATCGAGACCCAGTACTTC
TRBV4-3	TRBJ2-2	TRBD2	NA	CASSQEFGLAGTGVGELFF	TGCGCCAGCAGCCAAGAATTCGGACTAGCGGGAACTGGCGTCGGGGAGCTGTTTTTT
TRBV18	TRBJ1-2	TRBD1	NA	CASSPIIGTAYGYTF	TGTGCCAGCTCACCTATTATAGGGACAGCTTATGGCTACACCTTC
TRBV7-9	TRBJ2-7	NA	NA	CASSLTGLSYEQYF	TGTGCCAGCAGCTTAACCGGGTTATCCTACGAGCAGTACTTC
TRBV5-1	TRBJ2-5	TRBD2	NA	CASSAGTSGYQETQYF	TGCGCCAGCAGCGCCGGGACTAGCGGGTACCAAGAGACCCAGTACTTC
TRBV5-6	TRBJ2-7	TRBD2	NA	CASSLGSSGNSYEQYF	TGTGCCAGCAGCTTGGGTAGTAGCGGGAACTCCTACGAGCAGTACTTC
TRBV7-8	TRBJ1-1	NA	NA	CASSLGGEAFF	TGTGCCAGCAGCCTCGGGGGGGAAGCTTTCTTT
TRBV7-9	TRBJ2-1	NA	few	CASSFSVSYNEQFF	TGTGCCAGCAGCTTTTCGGTGAGTTACAATGAGCAGTTCTTC
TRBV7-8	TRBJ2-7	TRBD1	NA	CASSLSAQGHEQYF	TGTGCCAGCAGCTTATCAGCACAGGGGCACGAGCAGTACTTC
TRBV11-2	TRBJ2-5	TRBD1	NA	CASSPTGGVETQYF	TGTGCCAGCAGCCCGACAGGGGGCGTGGAGACCCAGTACTTC
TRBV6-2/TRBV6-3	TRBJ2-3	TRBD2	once	CASSYSLLAGLEPDTQYF	TGTGCCAGCAGTTACTCCCTTTTAGCGGGCCTGGAGCCAGATACGCAGTATTTT
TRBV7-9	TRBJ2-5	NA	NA	CASIQGTGETQYF	TGTGCCAGCATTCAGGGTACTGGAGAGACCCAGTACTTC
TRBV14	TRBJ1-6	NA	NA	CASSQVRGTPLHF	TGTGCCAGCAGCCAAGTCCGGGGTACACCCCTCCACTTT
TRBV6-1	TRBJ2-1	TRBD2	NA	CASSATSGPPPNEQFF	TGTGCCAGCAGTGCTACTAGCGGGCCTCCTCCCAATGAGCAGTTCTTC
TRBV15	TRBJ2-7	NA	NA	CATSRARGGVIHEQYF	TGTGCCACCAGCAGAGCTCGCGGAGGGGTAATCCACGAGCAGTACTTC
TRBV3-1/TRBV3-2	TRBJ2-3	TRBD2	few	CASSHGSLAVGTDTQYF	TGTGCCAGCAGCCACGGCAGCCTAGCGGTAGGCACAGATACGCAGTATTTT